The 24 T cell receptor beta chains below all came from one sample that was sequenced in a study of T-cell reconstitution after alpha-beta-depleted transplantation in children. Preparation of the TCRbeta library involved a method that used unique molecular identifiers. One entry per CDR3 protein, called by TCRdb with MiXCR from the PCR reads. The repertoire holds about 460,000 distinct CDR3 sequences, about 12% seen once, with around 5.6% in the top ten. Sequencing was performed on PBMCs from the stem cell graft donor, taken from the stem cell graft. Receptors originate from a human donor who donated a stem cell graft to a child with combined immunodeficiency.

This clonotype was observed a few times. V and J are TRBV20-1 and TRBJ2-5; D remains ambiguous. The V gene's germline CDR1 is DFQATT and CDR2 SNEGSKA (reference sequence). This CDR3 spans 11 amino acids. V lost 3 bases and J 5 bases, leaving 7 bases between the germline ends. The CDR3 spells CSASDTETQYF. CDR3 coding DNA: TGCAGTGCTAGTGATACGGAGACCCAGTACTTC.

V usage is TRBV7-9 and J usage is TRBJ2-4, with D possibly being TRBD2 (5 bases). Trimming took 3 bases from V and 10 from J, leaving 13 bases between them. The CDR3 has 13 amino acids. The germline V gene encodes CDR1 SEHNR and CDR2 FQNEAQ (reference sequence). In DNA, the CDR3 is TGTGCCAGCAGCTTTATAGGACTCGAGATTCAGTACTTC. Protein product: CASSFIGLEIQYF.

This clonotype was seen at least ten times. V is TRBV18 and J is TRBJ2-7; 8 bases line up with TRBD2. V gave up 3 bases and J gave up 7 bases; unmatched junction bases: 14. The CDR3 has 16 residues. CDR1 and CDR2 from the germline V gene are KGHSH and LQKENI. The CDR3 reads CASSPTGRARGGEQYF. CDR3 coding DNA: TGTGCCAGCTCACCGACCGGGAGGGCCAGAGGGGGAGAGCAGTACTTC.

This clonotype was seen ten or more times. The chain couples TRBV9 to TRBJ2-7; 7 nucleotides agree with TRBD1. The CDR3 is made up of 14 amino acids. V lost 2 bases and J lost 1; bases outside the gene matches: 3. Per germline, CDR1 SGDLS and CDR2 YYNGEE. CDR3 loop: CASSVGQVSYEQYF. The CDR3 DNA reads TGTGCCAGCAGCGTCGGACAGGTTTCCTACGAGCAGTACTTC. Filled out from reference TRBV9 and TRBJ2-7, the complete variable domain reads DSGVTQTPKHLITATGQRVTLRCSPRSGDLSVYWYQQSLDQGLQFLIQYYNGEERAKGNILERFSAQQFPDLHSELNLSSLELGDSALYFCASSVGQVSYEQYFGPGTRLTVT.

The count of this clonotype is one. The V gene is TRBV6-1, the J gene TRBJ1-1, with 7 bases aligning to TRBD1. The CDR3 contains 16 residues. The V gene's germline CDR1 is MNHNS and CDR2 SASEGT. The trim removed 7 bases at V and 7 bases at J, leaving 18 bases unmatched. CDR3 region: CASKKGGAGLVNEAFF. DNA of the CDR3: TGTGCCAGCAAGAAAGGGGGCGCGGGTTTGGTTAATGAAGCTTTCTTT.

This clonotype was counted a few times. V and J are TRBV5-1 and TRBJ1-4; tentatively, D is TRBD1 (5 bases). The CDR3 is 15 residues long. Trimming cost V 4 bases and J 8 bases, with 18 bases left between them. CDR1 is SGHRS, CDR2 YFSETQ, per germline. The CDR3 coding sequence is TGCGCCAGCAGCGCCGGGGACGCCAATCCGGAAAAACTGTTTTTT. Translated: CASSAGDANPEKLFF. The full variable domain, its missing parts supplied by reference TRBV5-1 and TRBJ1-4, is KAGVTQTPRYLIKTRGQQVTLSCSPISGHRSVSWYQQTPGQGLQFLFEYFSETQRNKGNFPGRFSGRQFSNSRSEMNVSTLELGDSALYLCASSAGDANPEKLFFGSGTQLSVL.

The J gene is TRBJ2-1, the V gene TRBV20-1, with 12 bases matching TRBD2. V lost 5 bases to trimming and J lost 3 bases; unmatched junction nucleotides: 5. Germline values: CDR1 DFQATT, CDR2 SNEGSKA (reference sequence). The CDR3 length is 15 residues. CDR3 nucleotide sequence: TGCAGTGCTTGGACTAGCGGGACAAACTACAATGAGCAGTTCTTC. Residues: CSAWTSGTNYNEQFF.

Ten or more counts support this clonotype. The chain is built from TRBV12-3 or TRBV12-4 and TRBJ1-5, with a tentative D call TRBD1 (5 bases). V shed 4 bases and J shed 5 bases, with 9 bases lying between them. The CDR3 runs to 13 residues. CDR3 protein: CASSWEGDQPQHF. DNA of the CDR3: TGTGCCAGCAGTTGGGAAGGGGATCAGCCCCAGCATTTT.

This clonotype showed up just a few times. The chain links TRBV28 to TRBJ1-4; the match to TRBD1 covers 7 bases. The CDR3 extends over 13 amino acids. Germline lookup yields CDR1 MDHEN and CDR2 SYDVKM. Trimming removed 10 bases from V and 4 bases from J; junction bases left unmatched: 6. The CDR3 here is CATGTANNEKLFF. The DNA of the CDR3 is TGTGCCACCGGGACAGCAAATAATGAAAAACTGTTTTTT.

The chain is built from TRBV27 and TRBJ2-5; D unclear. The CDR3 has 13 residues. Trimming cost V 1 base and J 1 base, with 4 bases left between them. In germline, CDR1 is MNHEY, CDR2 SMNVEV (reference sequence). The CDR3 reads CASSLYTQETQYF. The CDR3 bases are TGTGCCAGCAGTTTATATACCCAAGAGACCCAGTACTTC.

The CDR3 reads CASKGDQETQYF. The CDR3 DNA reads TGTGCCAGCAAGGGGGACCAAGAGACCCAGTACTTC. The V and J genes are TRBV25-1 and TRBJ2-5; perhaps TRBD1 as D (6 bases). Germline assignment: CDR1 MGHDK and CDR2 SYGVNS. This CDR3 has 12 amino acids. Deletions cut 7 bases from V and 0 bases from J, with 6 bases between.

There are a few counts of this clonotype. J is TRBJ1-2 and V is TRBV12-3 or TRBV12-4; the match to TRBD1 covers 8 bases. With V trimmed by 5 bases and J by 5 bases, 16 bases remained unmatched. CDR3 length: 17 residues. CDR3 coding DNA: TGTGCCAGCAGTGCTTGGCTTGGGACAGGCGAGCTGTATGGCTACACCTTC. Its protein is CASSAWLGTGELYGYTF.

The chain uses TRBV12-3 or TRBV12-4 and TRBJ1-2, with 7 nucleotides matching TRBD1. The CDR3 loop spans 13 amino acids. With 5 bases clipped from V and 8 bases from J, the junction kept 8 bases outside the gene matches. As DNA, the CDR3 is TGTGCCAGCAGTCAGGGGGATCTCTTGGGCTACACCTTC. It yields the protein CASSQGDLLGYTF.

This clonotype was counted a few times. The CDR3 is CASRVGSGANVLTF. In nucleotides, the CDR3 is TGTGCCAGCAGGGTAGGCTCTGGGGCCAACGTCCTGACTTTC. This rearrangement joins TRBV28 to TRBJ2-6, with no clear D. CDR3 length: 14 amino acids. V shed 6 bases and J shed 0 bases, with 6 bases lying between them. Germline assignment: CDR1 MDHEN and CDR2 SYDVKM.

This clonotype was detected once. This may come from a read error, since a much larger clone is one base off. The genes are TRBV10-3 and TRBJ2-3; D uncertain. The germline CDR1 and CDR2 sequences are ENHRY and SYGVKD. V was trimmed by 5 bases and J by 3 bases, leaving 6 bases between them. The length of the CDR3 is 12 residues. DNA for the CDR3: TGTGCCATCAGTCACGGAACAGATACGCAGTATTTT. Protein product: CAISHGTDTQYF.

This clonotype was picked up many times. The V gene is TRBV10-3, the J gene TRBJ2-7, with D perhaps matching TRBD1 (6 bases). The germline CDR1 and CDR2 sequences are ENHRY and SYGVKD. The CDR3 consists of 14 residues. Trimming took off 3 bases at V and 6 bases at J, with 15 bases between the two ends. The CDR3 sequence: CAISEVGRGGEQYF. DNA for the CDR3: TGTGCCATCAGTGAAGTGGGCAGAGGGGGCGAGCAGTACTTC.

In this sample, this clonotype turned up many times. This rearrangement joins TRBV3-1 to TRBJ2-7, with D maybe TRBD1 (5 bases). The ends were cut back, 1 base at V and 3 bases at J, with 10 bases in the middle. Germline V gene sequence: CDR1 LGHDT, CDR2 YNNKEL (reference sequence). The CDR3 runs 14 residues. The chain's CDR3 is CASSQVGAFYEQYF. The CDR3 coding sequence is TGTGCCAGCAGCCAAGTTGGGGCCTTCTACGAGCAGTACTTC.

This clonotype occurred many times. The junction departs from germline at one end; a sequencing error may be responsible. This rearrangement joins TRBV12-3 or TRBV12-4 to TRBJ1-1, with 7 bases aligning to TRBD1. The CDR3 has 14 residues. CDR3 DNA: TGCGCCAGCAGCCTGACAGGGATGAACACTGAAGCTTTCTTT. Its translation: CASSLTGMNTEAFF.

CDR3 nucleotide sequence: TGTGCCAGCAGCGCCGGCCTCATTGAGCAGTTCTTC. Translation: CASSAGLIEQFF. The chain recombines TRBV7-2 with TRBJ2-1; unclear D gene. V was shortened by 5 bases and J by 9 bases, with 11 bases between the two germline ends. The CDR3 consists of 12 residues. The germline V gene has CDR1 SGHTA and CDR2 FQGNSA.

V usage is TRBV12-3 or TRBV12-4 and J usage is TRBJ1-4; D call uncertain. The CDR3 has 15 residues. Trimming cost V 6 bases and J 0 bases, with 11 bases left between them. The CDR3 loop reads CASRLHSATNEKLFF. CDR3 DNA sequence: TGTGCCAGCAGGCTCCACAGCGCAACTAATGAAAAACTGTTTTTT.

V and J are TRBV27 and TRBJ1-4, with unresolved D. Trimming stripped 0 bases from V and 6 bases from J, with 5 bases between. The CDR3 sequence is 13 residues long. Germline V gives CDR1 MNHEY, CDR2 SMNVEV (reference sequence). CDR3 protein: CASSLSEHEKLFF. The CDR3 DNA is TGTGCCAGCAGTTTATCGGAACATGAAAAACTGTTTTTT.

Only a few counts were recorded for this clonotype. The V gene is TRBV25-1, the J gene TRBJ2-7; TRBD1 aligns across 8 bases. CDR1 is MGHDK and CDR2 is SYGVNS in the germline V gene. The CDR3 extends over 16 amino acids. V trimming: 1 base; J trimming: 4 bases; junction bases outside the gene matches: 9. CDR3 sequence reads: CASSESLGQAKYEQYF. The CDR3 nucleotides read TGTGCCAGCAGTGAATCTTTGGGACAGGCGAAGTACGAGCAGTACTTC.

J is TRBJ2-5 and V is TRBV5-1, with 13 bases lining up with TRBD2. The trim removed 4 bases at V and 5 bases at J, leaving 11 bases unmatched. Per the germline V gene, CDR1 is SGHRS and CDR2 is YFSETQ. There are 17 residues in the CDR3. CDR3 region: CASSAWTSGSAAETQYF. The CDR3 coding sequence is TGCGCCAGCAGCGCTTGGACTAGCGGGAGTGCTGCGGAGACCCAGTACTTC.

This clonotype was seen only a few times. The chain carries TRBV6-2 or TRBV6-3 and TRBJ2-1, with 9 nucleotides matching TRBD2. With V trimmed by 8 bases and J by 7 bases, 9 bases remained unmatched. CDR3 length equals 14 residues. The V gene's germline CDR1 is MNHEY and CDR2 SVGEGT. The CDR3 reads CASDAGGPWNEQFF. DNA of the CDR3: TGTGCCAGCGACGCGGGGGGGCCATGGAATGAGCAGTTCTTC.